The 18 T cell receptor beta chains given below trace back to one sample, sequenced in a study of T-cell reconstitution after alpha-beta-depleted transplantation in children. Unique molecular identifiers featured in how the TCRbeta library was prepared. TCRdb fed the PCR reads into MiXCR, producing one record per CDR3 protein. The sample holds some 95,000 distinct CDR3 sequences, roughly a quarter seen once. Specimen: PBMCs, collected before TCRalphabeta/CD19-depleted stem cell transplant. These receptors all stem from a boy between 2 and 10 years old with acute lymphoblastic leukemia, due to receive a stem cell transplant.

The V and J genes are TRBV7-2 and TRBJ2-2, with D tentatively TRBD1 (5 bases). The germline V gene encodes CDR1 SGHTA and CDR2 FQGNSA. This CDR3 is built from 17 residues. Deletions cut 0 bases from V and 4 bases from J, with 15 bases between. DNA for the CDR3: TGTGCCAGCAGCTTAGCTCGTGGCGGCAGGGTCACCGGGGAGCTGTTTTTT. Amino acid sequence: CASSLARGGRVTGELFF.

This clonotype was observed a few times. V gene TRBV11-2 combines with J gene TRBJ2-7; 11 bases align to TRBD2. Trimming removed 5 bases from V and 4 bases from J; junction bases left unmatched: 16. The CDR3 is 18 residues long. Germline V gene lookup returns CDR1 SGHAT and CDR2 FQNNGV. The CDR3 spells CASSRGTSGGAFAYEQYF. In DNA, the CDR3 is TGTGCCAGCAGCCGAGGGACTAGCGGAGGGGCCTTCGCTTACGAGCAGTACTTC.

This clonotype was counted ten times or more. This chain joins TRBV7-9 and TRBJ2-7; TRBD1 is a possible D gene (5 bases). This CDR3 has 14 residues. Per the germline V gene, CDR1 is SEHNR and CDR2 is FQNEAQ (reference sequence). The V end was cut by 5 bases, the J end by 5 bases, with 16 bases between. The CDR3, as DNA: TGTGCCAGCAGCCAAGTAGGGGTAAGGGACGAGCAGTACTTC. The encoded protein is CASSQVGVRDEQYF.

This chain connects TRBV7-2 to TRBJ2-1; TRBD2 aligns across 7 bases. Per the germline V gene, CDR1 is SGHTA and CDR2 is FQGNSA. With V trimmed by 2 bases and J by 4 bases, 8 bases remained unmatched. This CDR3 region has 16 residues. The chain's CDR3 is CASSLMGLAVYNEQFF. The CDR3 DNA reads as TGTGCCAGCAGCTTAATGGGCCTAGCGGTTTACAATGAGCAGTTCTTC.

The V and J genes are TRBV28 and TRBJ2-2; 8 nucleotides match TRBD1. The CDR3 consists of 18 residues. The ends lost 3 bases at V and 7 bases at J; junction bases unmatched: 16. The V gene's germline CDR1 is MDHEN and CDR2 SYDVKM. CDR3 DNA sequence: TGTGCCAGCAGTTTCGGGGACAGGACCCCTGAGCCGCTCGGGGAGCTGTTTTTT. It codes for CASSFGDRTPEPLGELFF.

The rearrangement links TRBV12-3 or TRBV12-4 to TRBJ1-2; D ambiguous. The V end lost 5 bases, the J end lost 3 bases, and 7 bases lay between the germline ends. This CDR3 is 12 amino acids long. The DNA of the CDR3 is TGTGCCAGCAGTCTGAGGGACTATGGCTACACCTTC. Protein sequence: CASSLRDYGYTF.

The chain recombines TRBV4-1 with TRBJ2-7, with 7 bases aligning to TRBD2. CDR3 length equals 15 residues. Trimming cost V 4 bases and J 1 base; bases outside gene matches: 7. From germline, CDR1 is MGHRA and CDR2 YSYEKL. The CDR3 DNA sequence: TGCGCCAGCAGCCTTCTAGCGGAGGGTTCCTACGAGCAGTACTTC. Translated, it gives CASSLLAEGSYEQYF.

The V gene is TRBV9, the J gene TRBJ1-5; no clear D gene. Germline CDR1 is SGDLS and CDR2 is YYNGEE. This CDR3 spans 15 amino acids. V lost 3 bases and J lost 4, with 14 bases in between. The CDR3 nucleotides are TGTGCCAGCAGCGCAGGTGGCAGCGTAAATCAGCCCCAGCATTTT. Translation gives CASSAGGSVNQPQHF.

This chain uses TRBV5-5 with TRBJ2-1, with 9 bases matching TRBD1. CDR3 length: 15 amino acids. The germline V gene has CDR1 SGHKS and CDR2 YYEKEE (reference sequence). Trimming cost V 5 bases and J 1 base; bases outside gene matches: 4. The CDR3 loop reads CASRAGQGSYNEQFF. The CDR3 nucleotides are TGTGCCAGCAGGGCGGGACAGGGATCCTACAATGAGCAGTTCTTC.

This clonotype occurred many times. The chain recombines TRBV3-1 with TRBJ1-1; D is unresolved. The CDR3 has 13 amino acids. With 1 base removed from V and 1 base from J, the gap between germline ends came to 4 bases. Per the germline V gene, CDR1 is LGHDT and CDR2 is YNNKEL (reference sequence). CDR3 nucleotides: TGTGCCAGCAGCCAAGGGCGGAACACTGAAGCTTTCTTT. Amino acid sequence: CASSQGRNTEAFF.

CDR3 residues: CASSSRELFF. CDR3 bases: TGTGCCAGCAGTTCCAGGGAGCTGTTTTTT. The rearrangement joins TRBV27 to TRBJ2-2; the D is unclear. Trimming shortened V by 4 bases and J by 9 bases, and 3 bases separated the two germline ends. The CDR3 is 10 residues long. Germline CDR1 MNHEY, CDR2 SMNVEV (reference sequence).

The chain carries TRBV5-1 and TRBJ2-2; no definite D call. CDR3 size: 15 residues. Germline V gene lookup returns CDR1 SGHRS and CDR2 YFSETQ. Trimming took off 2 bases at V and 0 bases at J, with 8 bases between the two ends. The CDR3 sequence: CASSFRTANTGELFF. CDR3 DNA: TGCGCCAGCAGCTTTCGGACGGCGAACACCGGGGAGCTGTTTTTT.

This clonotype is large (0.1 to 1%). CDR3 sequence (DNA): TGTGCCAGCAGCGGGTATGGGGGACTGGGGGACTACAATGAGCAGTTCTTC. It specifies CASSGYGGLGDYNEQFF. The V call is TRBV9, the J call TRBJ2-1; TRBD2 is a possible D gene (6 bases). CDR3 length: 17 residues. Trimming left V 3 bases short and J 3 bases short, with 19 bases between. Germline CDR1 reads SGDLS; CDR2 reads YYNGEE.

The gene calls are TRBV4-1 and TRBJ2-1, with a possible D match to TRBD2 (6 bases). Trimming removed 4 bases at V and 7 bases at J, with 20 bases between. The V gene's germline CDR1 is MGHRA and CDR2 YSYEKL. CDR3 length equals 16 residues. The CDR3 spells CASSLTGTLGWNEQFF. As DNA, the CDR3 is TGCGCCAGCAGCCTTACCGGGACTCTCGGTTGGAATGAGCAGTTCTTC.

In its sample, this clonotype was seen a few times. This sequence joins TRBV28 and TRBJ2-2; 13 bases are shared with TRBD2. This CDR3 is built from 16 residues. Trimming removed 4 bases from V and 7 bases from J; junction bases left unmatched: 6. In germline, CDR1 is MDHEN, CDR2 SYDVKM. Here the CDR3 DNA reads TGTGCCAGCAGTTCCCCTGGGACTAGCGGGGACGGGGAGCTGTTTTTT. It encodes CASSSPGTSGDGELFF.

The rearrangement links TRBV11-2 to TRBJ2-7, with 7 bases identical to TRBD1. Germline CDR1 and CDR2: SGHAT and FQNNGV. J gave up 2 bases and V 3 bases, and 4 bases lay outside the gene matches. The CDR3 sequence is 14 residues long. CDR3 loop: CASSLATGPYEQYF. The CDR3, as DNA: TGTGCCAGCAGCTTGGCGACAGGGCCCTACGAGCAGTACTTC.

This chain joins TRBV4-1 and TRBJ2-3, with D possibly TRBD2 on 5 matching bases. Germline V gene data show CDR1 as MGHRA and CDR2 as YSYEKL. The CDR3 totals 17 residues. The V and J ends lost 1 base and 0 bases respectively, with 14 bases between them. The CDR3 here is CASSQVGSGSSTDTQYF. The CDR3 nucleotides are TGCGCCAGCAGCCAAGTAGGAAGCGGATCTAGCACAGATACGCAGTATTTT.

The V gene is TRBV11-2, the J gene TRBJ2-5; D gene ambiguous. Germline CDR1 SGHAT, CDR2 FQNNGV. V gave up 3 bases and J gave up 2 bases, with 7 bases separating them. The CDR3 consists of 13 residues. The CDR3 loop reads CASSLHRQETQYF. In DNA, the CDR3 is TGTGCCAGCAGCTTGCACAGACAAGAGACCCAGTACTTC.